One and the same sample provided the 28 T cell receptor beta chains below, sequenced in a study of blood T cell repertoires in COVID-19. Measured with immunoSEQ multiplex PCR; TCRdb has only the in-frame clones, and not every one. The sample carries some 250,000 clones, 88% recorded once. The specimen was peripheral blood. The receptors originated from a woman aged 25 to 39 with acute or convalescent COVID-19.

The chain uses TRBV5-1 and TRBJ2-1; 11 nucleotides line up with TRBD1. The CDR3 spans 15 residues. Germline V lookup: CDR1 SGHRS, CDR2 YFSETQ. Germline trimming cut 4 bases from V and 7 bases from J; bases unmatched to any gene: 7. This CDR3 is CASSPGQGAVNEQFF. CDR3 coding DNA: TGCGCCAGCAGCCCTGGACAGGGGGCTGTGAATGAGCAGTTCTTC.

The chain recombines TRBV7-2 with TRBJ2-4; possibly TRBD2 for D (5 bases). This CDR3 contains 14 residues. Germline CDR1 is SGHTA and CDR2 is FQGNSA. V was clipped by 1 base and J by 6 bases, with 10 bases between them. The CDR3 loop is CASSLGGGVNIQYF. The CDR3 nucleotides are TGTGCCAGCAGCTTAGGAGGAGGCGTAAACATTCAGTACTTC.

The gene calls are TRBV9 and TRBJ1-2; D is uncertain. CDR3 length: 15 residues. Per the germline V gene, CDR1 is SGDLS and CDR2 is YYNGEE. V lost 1 base to trimming and J lost 2 bases, with 12 bases between them. The CDR3 DNA reads TGTGCCAGCAGCGTACGTCCAAACGGGAACTATGGCTACACCTTC. It yields the protein CASSVRPNGNYGYTF.

The V call is TRBV11-2, the J call TRBJ1-2; unclear D gene. Germline V gene sequence: CDR1 SGHAT, CDR2 FQNNGV. The length of the CDR3 is 13 residues. V was shortened by 2 bases and J by 3 bases, with 7 bases between the two germline ends. This CDR3 is CASSLSGYYGYTF. The CDR3 DNA follows: TGTGCCAGCAGCTTAAGCGGGTACTATGGCTACACCTTC.

This clone was found once. The gene calls are TRBV11-1 and TRBJ1-4, with a tentative D call TRBD1 (5 bases). The V end lost 5 bases, the J end lost 0 bases, and 10 bases lay between the germline ends. CDR1 and CDR2 (germline): SGHAT, FQDESV (reference sequence). The CDR3 runs to 15 residues. The CDR3, as DNA: TGTGCCAGCAGCGAAACAGGTGCAACTAATGAAAAACTGTTTTTT. This encodes CASSETGATNEKLFF.

The chain has TRBV6-5 and TRBJ2-7; D may be TRBD2 (6 bases). CDR3 size: 13 residues. In germline, CDR1 is MNHEY, CDR2 SVGAGI. Between the trimmed V and J ends, which lost 6 bases and 3 bases, there was a span of 12 bases. The chain's CDR3 is CASRPGGYYEQYF. CDR3 bases: TGTGCCAGCAGGCCCGGAGGGTACTACGAGCAGTACTTC.

The chain has TRBV19 and TRBJ2-2; TRBD1 might be the D (6 bases). V lost 5 bases and J lost 6, with 16 bases in between. The CDR3 runs 15 residues. Germline values: CDR1 LNHDA, CDR2 SQIVND (reference sequence). The CDR3 DNA reads as TGTGCCAGTAGTTCACGGCAGGGGTTAGCCGGGGAGCTGTTTTTT. Translation gives CASSSRQGLAGELFF.

The chain links TRBV5-6 to TRBJ1-2; 12 bases are shared with TRBD1. Losses at the gene ends were 2 bases for V and 8 bases for J; bases not matched to a gene: 1. The CDR3 runs to 13 residues. Germline V gene lookup returns CDR1 SGHDT and CDR2 YYEEEE. The CDR3, as DNA: TGTGCCAGCAGCTTTGGGACAGGGGGCGGCTACACCTTC. Encoded protein: CASSFGTGGGYTF.

The gene calls are TRBV7-2 and TRBJ2-7; 9 bases match TRBD2. The CDR3 is 19 amino acids. Unmatched junction bases numbered 19, after V lost 4 bases and J lost 3 bases. Germline V gene sequence: CDR1 SGHTA, CDR2 FQGNSA. The CDR3 loop is CASSSEIGLAGKSFYEQYF. In DNA form, the CDR3 reads TGTGCCAGCAGCTCAGAAATAGGGCTAGCGGGAAAATCTTTCTACGAGCAGTACTTC.

J is TRBJ2-5 and V is TRBV25-1; 7 bases fit TRBD1. The germline V gene has CDR1 MGHDK and CDR2 SYGVNS. This CDR3 is 16 amino acids long. With 3 bases clipped from V and 5 bases from J, the junction kept 12 bases outside the gene matches. This chain's CDR3 is CASSDALGQFAETQYF. For the CDR3, the DNA is TGTGCCAGCAGTGACGCACTGGGACAGTTCGCGGAGACCCAGTACTTC.

This clone occurred once. The gene calls are TRBV11-3 and TRBJ1-6, with 8 nucleotides matching TRBD1. The J segment lost 8 bases and the V segment lost 2 bases, leaving 5 bases of the junction unmatched. Looked up from germline, CDR1 is SGHNT and CDR2 is YENEEA. The length of the CDR3 is 15 residues. CDR3 sequence reads: CASSLRTGKDSPLHF. CDR3 DNA sequence: TGTGCCAGCAGCTTACGGACAGGGAAGGATTCACCCCTCCACTTT.

This rearrangement joins TRBV20-1 to TRBJ1-3; D perhaps matches TRBD1 (5 bases). CDR3 length equals 15 residues. The V gene lost 3 bases and the J gene lost 2 bases, with 14 bases spanning the gap. Germline CDR1 and CDR2: DFQATT and SNEGSKA (reference sequence). This CDR3 is CSASRGAGPGNTIYF. Here the CDR3 DNA reads TGCAGTGCTAGTCGTGGGGCAGGCCCTGGAAACACCATATATTTT.

For the CDR3, the DNA is TGTGCCAGCATCGGACTAGCGGCATTCTCCTACGAGCAGTACTTC. It encodes CASIGLAAFSYEQYF. V and J are TRBV6-5 and TRBJ2-7; 10 bases are a match to TRBD2. This CDR3 spans 15 amino acids. Trimming took 7 bases from V and 0 from J; bases not matched to a gene: 6. Germline CDR1 is MNHEY and CDR2 is SVGAGI.

The V and J genes are TRBV28 and TRBJ2-7; D unresolved. The CDR3 is 15 amino acids. Germline values: CDR1 MDHEN, CDR2 SYDVKM. V was pared by 2 bases and J by 5 bases, with 16 bases between. CDR3 in DNA: TGTGCCAGCAGTTTAGCCCCTGTAGAGGCTCACGAGCAGTACTTC. This translates into CASSLAPVEAHEQYF.

This rearrangement joins TRBV9 to TRBJ2-2, with 9 bases identical to TRBD2. This CDR3 contains 15 residues. Germline assignment: CDR1 SGDLS and CDR2 YYNGEE. V lost 3 bases and J lost 3; bases outside the gene matches: 3. CDR3 amino acids: CASSALAGYTGELFF. As DNA, the CDR3 is TGTGCCAGCAGCGCTCTAGCGGGATACACCGGGGAGCTGTTTTTT.

V usage is TRBV25-1 and J usage is TRBJ2-7, with D possibly matching TRBD1 (6 bases). V lost 5 bases to trimming and J lost 2 bases, with 19 bases between them. Per germline, CDR1 MGHDK and CDR2 SYGVNS. CDR3 length: 16 residues. CDR3 loop: CASSPPVGGRTYEQYF. For the CDR3, the DNA is TGTGCCAGCAGTCCCCCGGTTGGGGGCAGGACCTACGAGCAGTACTTC.

The genes are TRBV4-3 and TRBJ2-2, with D perhaps matching TRBD2 (5 bases). The CDR3 is 16 amino acids. The V and J ends lost 0 bases and 6 bases respectively, with 14 bases between them. Germline V gene sequence: CDR1 LGHNA, CDR2 YSLEER. CDR3 in amino acids: CASSQDEVEVSGELFF. The CDR3, as DNA: TGCGCCAGCAGCCAAGATGAGGTGGAGGTTTCCGGGGAGCTGTTTTTT.

The chain combines TRBV5-8 with TRBJ1-1; D remains unclear. The germline V gene encodes CDR1 SGHTS and CDR2 YDEGEE. The CDR3 has 14 amino acids. The V end lost 2 bases, the J end lost 4 bases, and 12 bases lay between the germline ends. The CDR3, as DNA: TGTGCCAGCAGCTTTACTACGGAGAGCACTGAAGCTTTCTTT. It specifies CASSFTTESTEAFF.

The chain is built from TRBV7-2 and TRBJ2-3; 9 bases map to TRBD2. In germline, CDR1 is SGHTA, CDR2 FQGNSA. There are 17 residues in the CDR3. Trimming removed 2 bases from V and 5 bases from J; junction bases left unmatched: 11. CDR3 residues: CASSLPIAGVVGDTQYF. The DNA of the CDR3 is TGTGCCAGCAGCTTACCGATAGCGGGAGTTGTGGGAGATACGCAGTATTTT.

This chain connects TRBV5-1 to TRBJ2-7; D perhaps matches TRBD1 (5 bases). The CDR3 contains 15 residues. CDR1 and CDR2 from the germline V gene are SGHRS and YFSETQ. Trimming stripped 3 bases from V and 5 bases from J, with 18 bases between. The CDR3 sequence is CASSSLGRATHEQYF. In DNA form, the CDR3 reads TGCGCCAGCAGCTCCCTCGGCAGGGCGACCCACGAGCAGTACTTC.

On this clone itself: The sample has other DNA sequences that encode this CDR3 too. The V call is TRBV5-8, the J call TRBJ2-5; 10 bases map to TRBD1. The CDR3 spans 14 residues. After removal of 4 bases from V and 2 bases from J, the junction contained 2 bases not matched to a gene. Germline assignment: CDR1 SGHTS and CDR2 YDEGEE. Written as DNA, the CDR3 is TGTGCCAGCAGCCAGGGACAGGGGCAAGAGACCCAGTACTTC. Encoded protein: CASSQGQGQETQYF.

This rearrangement joins TRBV5-4 to TRBJ2-4; 11 nucleotides line up with TRBD1. This CDR3 is 15 amino acids long. Trimming cost V 0 bases and J 7 bases; bases outside gene matches: 3. Germline V lookup: CDR1 SGHNT, CDR2 YYREEE (reference sequence). Here the CDR3 reads CASSLVDRGPNIQYF. CDR3 coding DNA: TGTGCCAGCAGCTTGGTGGACAGGGGGCCCAACATTCAGTACTTC.

J is TRBJ2-7 and V is TRBV2; 10 nucleotides match TRBD2. The CDR3 has 14 amino acids. The J segment lost 2 bases and the V segment lost 7 bases, leaving 5 bases of the junction unmatched. Germline lookup yields CDR1 SNHLY and CDR2 FYNNEI. The CDR3 DNA sequence: TGTGCCAGCATTACCGGACTAGCGGCCTACGAGCAGTACTTC. Translation: CASITGLAAYEQYF.

The chain combines TRBV7-9 with TRBJ1-2; D unclear. Germline CDR1 and CDR2: SEHNR and FQNEAQ (reference sequence). The CDR3 spans 15 residues. Trimming left V 1 base short and J 2 bases short, with 11 bases between. CDR3 coding DNA: TGTGCCAGCAGCTTAGTACCCCCAGGAAACTATGGCTACACCTTC. Translation: CASSLVPPGNYGYTF.

The gene calls are TRBV14 and TRBJ2-7; 9 positions match TRBD1. Germline trimming cut 7 bases from V and 0 bases from J; bases unmatched to any gene: 7. CDR1 and CDR2 (germline): SGHDN, FVKESK. This CDR3 comprises 15 residues. The CDR3 nucleotides read TGTGCCAGCACCATAGGACAGGGGCCCTCCTACGAGCAGTACTTC. It codes for CASTIGQGPSYEQYF.

In DNA, the CDR3 is TGTGCCAGCAGCTTATCTGCTCGGGGCCAAGAGACCCAGTACTTC. Its protein product is CASSLSARGQETQYF. The gene calls are TRBV7-9 and TRBJ2-5, with D tentatively TRBD2 (5 bases). The V end was cut by 2 bases, the J end by 1 base, with 11 bases between. From germline, CDR1 is SEHNR and CDR2 FQNEAQ (reference sequence). The length of the CDR3 is 15 residues.

The V gene is TRBV11-3, the J gene TRBJ2-7, with a weak D call TRBD2 (7 bases). The V gene lost 2 bases and the J gene lost 3 bases, with 20 bases spanning the gap. Germline V gives CDR1 SGHNT, CDR2 YENEEA. The CDR3 runs to 17 residues. This CDR3 reads CASSLRGGQASLYEQYF. CDR3 nucleotides: TGTGCCAGCAGCTTAAGGGGGGGCCAGGCTTCCCTCTACGAGCAGTACTTC.

Here the CDR3 DNA reads TGTGCCATCAGTGATATGTCGAGCGGGAGGTACGAGCAGTACTTC. Amino acids: CAISDMSSGRYEQYF. V is TRBV10-3 and J is TRBJ2-7; 9 bases align to TRBD2. This CDR3 is built from 15 residues. CDR1 and CDR2 from the germline V gene are ENHRY and SYGVKD. V was pared by 3 bases and J by 4 bases, with 7 bases of the junction left unmatched.